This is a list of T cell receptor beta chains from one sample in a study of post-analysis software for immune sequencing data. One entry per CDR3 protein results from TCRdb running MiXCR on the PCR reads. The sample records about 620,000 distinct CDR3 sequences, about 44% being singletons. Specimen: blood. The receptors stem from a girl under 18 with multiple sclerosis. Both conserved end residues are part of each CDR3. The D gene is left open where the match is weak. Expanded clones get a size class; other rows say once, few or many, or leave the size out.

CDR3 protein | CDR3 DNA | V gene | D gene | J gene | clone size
CSANTGSLGEKLFF | TGCAGTGCAAACACAGGGAGTCTTGGGGAAAAACTGTTTTTT | TRBV20-1 | . | TRBJ1-4 | .
CASSRDRGGEQYF | TGTGCTAGCAGTCGGGACAGGGGAGGGGAGCAGTACTTC | TRBV7-7 | TRBD1 | TRBJ2-7 | few
CSVRAGAREQYF | TGCAGCGTCCGTGCAGGGGCGCGGGAGCAGTACTTC | TRBV29-1 | . | TRBJ2-7 | .
CASAKDGALSYEQYF | TGTGCCAGCGCTAAAGATGGGGCGCTCTCCTACGAGCAGTACTTC | TRBV12-3/TRBV12-4 | . | TRBJ2-7 | .
CASSNKGDTQYF | TGTGCCAGCAGTAATAAAGGAGATACGCAGTATTTT | TRBV6-5 | . | TRBJ2-3 | .
CASSLAGQTYEQYF | TGCGCCAGCAGCTTGGCAGGACAGACCTACGAGCAGTACTTC | TRBV5-1 | . | TRBJ2-7 | few
CASSSSPTEQFF | TGTGCCAGCAGCTCCAGCCCCACTGAGCAGTTCTTC | TRBV7-2 | . | TRBJ2-1 | .
CASSEGRASGDYGYTF | TGTGCCAGCAGTGAGGGGAGGGCTTCGGGGGACTATGGCTACACCTTC | TRBV6-1 | . | TRBJ1-2 | .
CAISESQGADGANVLTF | TGTGCCATCAGTGAGTCGCAGGGGGCTGATGGGGCCAACGTCCTGACTTTC | TRBV10-3 | TRBD1 | TRBJ2-6 | .
CSVQTYEQYF | TGCAGCGTCCAAACCTACGAGCAGTACTTC | TRBV29-1 | . | TRBJ2-7 | few
CASSVPGVNYGYTF | TGTGCCAGCAGCGTGCCCGGGGTTAACTATGGCTACACCTTC | TRBV5-4 | . | TRBJ1-2 | .
CASSLAYRQGAEETQYF | TGTGCCAGCAGCTTAGCGTACCGACAGGGAGCCGAAGAGACCCAGTACTTC | TRBV7-2 | TRBD1 | TRBJ2-5 | .
CSVETPGPAYEQFF | TGCAGCGTTGAGACACCGGGACCTGCCTATGAGCAGTTCTTC | TRBV29-1 | . | TRBJ2-1 | .
CAITPAGSSYEQYF | TGTGCCATCACCCCTGCCGGGAGCTCCTACGAGCAGTACTTC | TRBV10-3 | . | TRBJ2-7 | few
CASRDGYNNVLTF | TGTGCCAGCAGGGACGGATACAACAACGTCCTGACTTTC | TRBV6-2/TRBV6-3 | . | TRBJ2-6 | few
CASSSGTAKESQYF | TGCGCCAGCAGCTCGGGGACAGCCAAAGAATCCCAGTACTTC | TRBV5-1 | TRBD1 | TRBJ2-7 | many
CSVEVGTGPQHF | TGCAGCGTTGAAGTTGGAACGGGGCCCCAGCATTTT | TRBV29-1 | . | TRBJ1-5 | once
CASSFGLGRQETQYF | TGTGCCAGCAGTTTCGGGTTGGGGAGGCAAGAGACCCAGTACTTC | TRBV27 | . | TRBJ2-5 | .
CASSPLTADDQPQHF | TGTGCCAGCAGTCCCTTGACAGCCGACGATCAGCCCCAGCATTTT | TRBV12-3/TRBV12-4 | . | TRBJ1-5 | few
CASSLDLGGRFPSTDTQYF | TGTGCCAGCAGCTTAGACCTTGGCGGGAGATTTCCTAGCACAGATACGCAGTATTTT | TRBV7-8 | TRBD2 | TRBJ2-3 | .
CSASRRLGTAARETQYF | TGCAGTGCTAGCCGACGCCTCGGGACAGCCGCCAGGGAGACCCAGTACTTC | TRBV20-1 | TRBD1 | TRBJ2-5 | .
CASRSPGGYEQFF | TGCGCCAGCAGGAGTCCAGGGGGTTATGAGCAGTTCTTC | TRBV10-2 | TRBD1 | TRBJ2-1 | .
CASSLQATEAFF | TGTGCCAGCAGCCTCCAAGCCACTGAAGCTTTCTTT | TRBV7-9 | . | TRBJ1-1 | few
CASSLNQADGYTF | TGTGCCAGCAGCCTAAACCAGGCGGATGGCTACACCTTC | TRBV7-9 | . | TRBJ1-2 | .
CAISETGVRTEAFF | TGTGCCATCAGCGAGACAGGGGTGAGGACTGAAGCTTTCTTT | TRBV10-3 | TRBD1 | TRBJ1-1 | .
CATSAELGREKGYNEQFF | TGTGCCACCAGTGCGGAGTTAGGGCGGGAAAAGGGCTACAATGAGCAGTTCTTC | TRBV24-1 | . | TRBJ2-1 | few
CAGGGNLDEQYF | TGTGCCGGCGGAGGGAATCTCGACGAGCAGTACTTC | TRBV6-8 | . | TRBJ2-7 | .
CASTLGGGAGTEAFF | TGCGCCAGCACTCTCGGGGGCGGGGCGGGCACTGAAGCTTTCTTT | TRBV4-1 | . | TRBJ1-1 | .
CASSLDTGQGRKAFF | TGCGCCAGCAGCTTGGATACGGGACAGGGTCGTAAGGCTTTCTTT | TRBV5-1 | TRBD1 | TRBJ1-1 | .
CAIRESGAKNIQYF | TGTGCCATCAGGGAGTCGGGAGCCAAAAACATTCAGTACTTC | TRBV10-3 | . | TRBJ2-4 | .
CASSWGTSGGDEQFF | TGCGCCAGCAGCTGGGGGACTAGCGGGGGCGATGAGCAGTTCTTC | TRBV5-1 | TRBD2 | TRBJ2-1 | once
CATSDFGDRAGTQYF | TGTGCCACCAGTGATTTTGGGGACCGAGCGGGGACCCAGTACTTC | TRBV24-1 | . | TRBJ2-5 | .
CAISEGGGDEQFF | TGTGCCATCAGTGAGGGTGGGGGAGATGAGCAGTTCTTC | TRBV10-3 | . | TRBJ2-1 | .
CASSYSALLAKNIQYF | TGTGCCAGCAGTTACTCGGCACTCCTAGCCAAAAACATTCAGTACTTC | TRBV6-5 | . | TRBJ2-4 | few
CASSPEEGETQYF | TGTGCCAGCAGTCCGGAGGAGGGGGAGACCCAGTACTTC | TRBV12-3/TRBV12-4 | . | TRBJ2-5 | .
CATSDRDRGRETQYF | TGTGCCACCAGTGACCGGGACAGGGGAAGGGAGACCCAGTACTTC | TRBV24-1 | TRBD1 | TRBJ2-5 | .
CASSPTGTIYNEQFF | TGTGCCAGCAGCCCGACAGGGACTATATACAATGAGCAGTTCTTC | TRBV12-3/TRBV12-4 | . | TRBJ2-1 | .
CASSRPRLAGPYEQYF | TGTGCCAGCAGTCGTCCCCGACTAGCGGGACCCTACGAGCAGTACTTC | TRBV6-2/TRBV6-3 | TRBD2 | TRBJ2-7 | few
CSAPVGREQYF | TGCAGTGCTCCGGTGGGTCGTGAGCAGTACTTC | TRBV20-1 | . | TRBJ2-7 | few
CASSRAGGTYNEQFF | TGTGCCAGCAGCCGAGCGGGAGGGACCTACAATGAGCAGTTCTTC | TRBV7-9 | TRBD2 | TRBJ2-1 | .
CASSLAETGWMNTEAFF | TGTGCCAGCAGCTTAGCCGAGACAGGGTGGATGAACACTGAAGCTTTCTTT | TRBV7-2 | TRBD1 | TRBJ1-1 | .
CASSLASGGVSYEQYF | TGTGCCAGCAGTTTAGCCAGCGGGGGTGTCTCCTACGAGCAGTACTTC | TRBV12-3/TRBV12-4 | TRBD2 | TRBJ2-7 | once
CASRPPPGLAVPYGYVTDTQYF | TGTGCCAGCAGACCCCCGCCGGGACTAGCGGTTCCGTATGGGTACGTCACAGATACGCAGTATTTT | TRBV11-1 | TRBD2 | TRBJ2-3 | .
CSAADRGDLEAFF | TGCAGCGCGGCAGACAGGGGCGACCTTGAAGCTTTCTTT | TRBV29-1 | TRBD1 | TRBJ1-1 | .
CASSLPSDGREGETQYF | TGCGCCAGCAGCTTGCCCTCCGACGGACGGGAGGGAGAGACCCAGTACTTC | TRBV5-1 | TRBD2 | TRBJ2-5 | .
CATSGEDADTQYF | TGTGCCACCAGTGGCGAGGACGCAGATACGCAGTATTTT | TRBV24-1 | . | TRBJ2-3 | .
CASSLMPGDLHLGEQYF | TGTGCCAGCAGCTTGATGCCCGGGGACCTACATCTGGGAGAGCAGTACTTC | TRBV5-6 | . | TRBJ2-7 | few
CASSLKNFYGYTF | TGTGCCAGCAGCTTAAAGAATTTCTATGGCTACACCTTC | TRBV7-9 | . | TRBJ1-2 | few
CASSPRGTSSNQPQHF | TGTGCCAGCAGTCCCAGGGGGACGAGTAGCAATCAGCCCCAGCATTTT | TRBV12-3/TRBV12-4 | TRBD1 | TRBJ1-5 | .
CASSPGLAGGYNEQFF | TGCGCCAGCAGCCCCGGACTAGCGGGGGGTTACAATGAGCAGTTCTTC | TRBV5-1 | TRBD2 | TRBJ2-1 | .
CASSPDGENTEAFF | TGCGCCAGCAGCCCTGACGGAGAGAACACTGAAGCTTTCTTT | TRBV5-1 | . | TRBJ1-1 | .
CSARGGIELAKNIQYF | TGCAGTGCTAGAGGCGGTATCGAACTAGCCAAAAACATTCAGTACTTC | TRBV20-1 | . | TRBJ2-4 | .
CSAGTGETQYF | TGCAGCGCCGGCACGGGAGAGACCCAGTACTTC | TRBV29-1 | . | TRBJ2-5 | .
CASSQEYSETRGQGGTEAFF | TGCGCCAGCAGCCAAGAATATTCAGAGACAAGGGGGCAGGGGGGCACTGAAGCTTTCTTT | TRBV4-1 | TRBD1 | TRBJ1-1 | .
CSARAPSAYEQYF | TGCAGTGCTAGAGCTCCTAGCGCCTACGAGCAGTACTTC | TRBV20-1 | . | TRBJ2-7 | many
CASRVGSSSDTQYF | TGCGCCAGCAGGGTCGGGAGTAGCTCAGATACGCAGTATTTT | TRBV5-1 | . | TRBJ2-3 | .
CSARDEGSNQPQHF | TGCAGTGCTAGAGATGAGGGGAGCAATCAGCCCCAGCATTTT | TRBV20-1 | . | TRBJ1-5 | many